Listed below are T cell receptor beta chains from one sample, sequenced in a study of human T cells and chemical hapten exposure. TCRdb recomputed calls from the RACE reads with MiXCR, one row per CDR3 protein. The sample has nearly 80,000 distinct CDR3 sequences, approximately 10% seen once. Sequenced material: whole blood, taken in connection with sensitization to the hapten diphenylcyclopropenone (DPC). These receptors were taken from a woman aged 45 to 65 with alopecia areata. Some clones in this sample may be carry-over from other donors' samples. CDR3s include the opening cysteine and the closing phenylalanine or tryptophan. A D gene is named only where the DNA matches it firmly. Clone size is given for some rows only: seen once, a few or many times, or a class if the clone is expanded.

TRBJ2-1,TRBV10-2,16,TRBD2,few,CASLLAGASTYNEQFF,TGCGCCAGCCTACTAGCGGGGGCAAGTACCTACAATGAGCAGTTCTTC
TRBJ2-7,TRBV11-2,14,TRBD2,NA,CASSLTAGGREQYF,TGTGCCAGCAGCTTAACAGCGGGAGGACGCGAGCAGTACTTC
TRBJ2-1,TRBV21-1,16,NA,few,CASSNSKGGSYNEQFF,TGTGCCAGCAGCAATAGTAAGGGGGGTTCCTACAATGAGCAGTTCTTC
TRBJ1-5,TRBV6-5,14,NA,many,CASSLRGESQPQHF,TGTGCCAGCAGCCTCAGAGGGGAGAGCCAGCCCCAGCATTTT
TRBJ1-2,TRBV18,14,NA,many,CASSPRTDFYGYTF,TGTGCCAGCTCACCTAGGACAGATTTCTATGGCTACACCTTC
TRBJ2-7,TRBV30,12,NA,few,CAWSPTGYEQYF,TGTGCCTGGAGCCCCACAGGGTACGAGCAGTACTTC
TRBJ1-2,TRBV6-6,12,NA,few,CASSYSEPGYTF,TGTGCCAGCAGTTACTCCGAGCCGGGCTACACCTTC
TRBJ2-1,TRBV7-6,14,NA,few,CASSLVLGGNEQFF,TGTGCCAGCAGCCTGGTTCTGGGGGGCAATGAGCAGTTCTTC
TRBJ2-7,TRBV20-1,17,TRBD2,few,CSARSVWASGSSYEQYF,TGCAGTGCTAGAAGCGTTTGGGCTAGCGGGAGCTCCTACGAGCAGTACTTC
TRBJ2-1,TRBV6-6,15,TRBD2,few,CASNPTSRSYNEQFF,TGTGCCAGCAACCCGACTAGCCGTTCCTACAATGAGCAGTTCTTC
TRBJ1-3,TRBV7-9,16,TRBD1,NA,CASSLSQGARGNTIYF,TGTGCCAGCAGCTTATCACAGGGGGCGCGGGGAAACACCATATATTTT
TRBJ1-5,TRBV28,19,NA,many,CASSSILQSVRKSNQPQHF,TGTGCCAGCAGCTCGATACTTCAGTCGGTCAGAAAGAGCAATCAGCCCCAGCATTTT
TRBJ2-2,TRBV2,16,NA,few,CASSEARLANTGELFF,TGTGCCAGCAGTGAAGCGCGACTAGCGAACACCGGGGAGCTGTTTTTT
TRBJ1-2,TRBV29-1,13,NA,NA,CSALQTQGSGYTF,TGCAGCGCGCTCCAAACCCAGGGGAGCGGCTACACCTTC
TRBJ2-1,TRBV7-8,17,NA,NA,CASSLRTAPSSYNEQFF,TGTGCCAGCAGCCTACGGACTGCACCGAGCTCCTACAATGAGCAGTTCTTC
TRBJ2-1,TRBV12-3/TRBV12-4,15,TRBD1,NA,CASSPDRGLYNEQFF,TGTGCCAGCAGCCCGGACAGGGGGCTCTACAATGAGCAGTTCTTC
TRBJ2-4,TRBV2,15,NA,NA,CASSASHLAKNIQYF,TGTGCCAGCAGCGCCTCCCATCTAGCCAAAAACATTCAGTACTTC
TRBJ2-7,TRBV4-3,18,TRBD2,few,CASSQDWGLAGRTYEQYF,TGCGCCAGCAGCCAAGATTGGGGACTAGCGGGGAGAACCTACGAGCAGTACTTC
TRBJ1-3,TRBV27,17,NA,few,CASSPLPPVVSGNTIYF,TGTGCCAGCAGCCCTCTCCCCCCTGTTGTCTCTGGAAACACCATATATTTT
TRBJ2-4,TRBV29-1,13,NA,many,CSVGQQGKNIQYF,TGCAGCGTTGGGCAACAGGGAAAAAACATTCAGTACTTC
TRBJ1-4,TRBV28,15,NA,NA,CASSLFQGQFEKLFF,TGTGCCAGCAGTTTGTTCCAAGGGCAGTTTGAAAAACTGTTTTTT
TRBJ2-5,TRBV7-2,16,NA,many,CASSQKGRGQTETQYF,TGTGCCAGCAGCCAAAAAGGGCGGGGACAGACAGAGACCCAGTACTTC
TRBJ1-1,TRBV7-3,16,TRBD1,many,CASSSRDRGSDTEAFF,TGTGCCAGCAGCTCCCGGGACAGGGGTTCCGACACTGAAGCTTTCTTT
TRBJ2-3,TRBV7-6,15,TRBD1,NA,CASSPRTGIADTQYF,TGTGCCAGCAGCCCCCGGACAGGGATAGCAGATACGCAGTATTTT
TRBJ1-2,TRBV6-1,16,NA,few,CASSEKNSLRGYGYTF,TGTGCCAGCAGTGAAAAGAACTCCCTCAGGGGCTATGGCTACACCTTC
TRBJ1-6,TRBV12-3/TRBV12-4,14,NA,NA,CASSLRQGAAPLHF,TGTGCCAGCAGTTTGCGGCAAGGGGCGGCACCCCTCCACTTT
TRBJ2-2,TRBV11-2,14,NA,NA,CASSFWSNTGELFF,TGTGCCAGCAGCTTTTGGTCGAACACCGGGGAGCTGTTTTTT
TRBJ2-1,TRBV20-1,13,TRBD2,few,CSPRTSGSNEQFF,TGCAGTCCCCGGACTAGCGGGAGTAATGAGCAGTTCTTC
TRBJ2-3,TRBV11-2,16,NA,few,CASSFSEGRSTDTQYF,TGTGCCAGCAGCTTTTCCGAGGGACGGAGCACAGATACGCAGTATTTT
TRBJ1-1,TRBV29-1,11,NA,many,CSVTLNTEAFF,TGCAGCGTTACCTTGAACACTGAAGCTTTCTTT
TRBJ2-7,TRBV11-2,16,TRBD2,NA,CASSFPGLAGAYEQYF,TGTGCCAGCAGCTTCCCGGGACTAGCGGGAGCTTACGAGCAGTACTTC
TRBJ2-7,TRBV9,13,TRBD2,NA,CASSVVAGGEQYF,TGTGCCAGCAGCGTAGTGGCGGGAGGCGAGCAGTACTTC
TRBJ1-1,TRBV20-1,12,NA,few,CSARSSQYEAFF,TGCAGTGCTAGAAGCAGTCAATATGAAGCTTTCTTT
TRBJ1-5,TRBV12-3/TRBV12-4,15,NA,few,CASSFGRLAGEPQHF,TGTGCCAGCAGTTTCGGTCGGCTCGCAGGGGAGCCCCAGCATTTT
TRBJ2-1,TRBV20-1,17,TRBD2,many,CSARDLHAGGPRNEQFF,TGCAGTGCTAGAGACCTTCATGCGGGAGGGCCCCGAAATGAGCAGTTCTTC
TRBJ2-1,TRBV6-2/TRBV6-3,15,TRBD2,NA,CASRSSGSSYNEQFF,TGTGCCAGCAGATCTAGCGGGAGCTCCTACAATGAGCAGTTCTTC
TRBJ1-4,TRBV6-1,15,TRBD1,many,CASSVRQGTNEKLFF,TGTGCCAGCAGTGTCCGACAGGGGACTAATGAAAAACTGTTTTTT
TRBJ1-1,TRBV29-1,11,TRBD1,few,CSVQGGTEAFF,TGCAGCGTTCAGGGGGGGACTGAAGCTTTCTTT
TRBJ2-7,TRBV5-1,15,NA,few,CASSLAWDTNYEQYF,TGCGCCAGCAGCTTGGCTTGGGACACCAACTACGAGCAGTACTTC
TRBJ1-1,TRBV5-5,14,NA,many,CASIWGPGSTEAFF,TGTGCCAGCATCTGGGGTCCAGGAAGCACTGAAGCTTTCTTT
TRBJ2-7,TRBV20-1,14,TRBD1,few,CSARVPTGPYEQYF,TGCAGTGCTAGAGTTCCGACAGGGCCCTACGAGCAGTACTTC
TRBJ2-6,TRBV12-3/TRBV12-4,14,NA,few,CASRQSSGANVLTF,TGTGCCAGCCGACAGAGCTCTGGGGCCAACGTCCTGACTTTC
TRBJ1-5,TRBV6-1,14,NA,NA,CASKGRQNNQPQHF,TGTGCCAGCAAGGGCAGGCAGAACAATCAGCCCCAGCATTTT
TRBJ1-3,TRBV20-1,16,NA,once,CSANPLRQSSGNTIYF,TGCAGTGCTAACCCACTCCGACAGTCCTCTGGAAACACCATATATTTT
TRBJ2-7,TRBV6-2/TRBV6-3,14,NA,NA,CASSYRLWEYEQYF,TGTGCCAGCAGTTATAGATTGTGGGAGTACGAGCAGTACTTC